A selection of T cell receptor beta chains follows, all from one sample in a study of cytomegalovirus exposure and HLA in healthy donors. Repertoires were generated with immunoSEQ multiplex PCR, while TCRdb's copy carries only in-frame clones and drops some. The sample consists of approximately 150,000 clones, around 75% of them appearing once. Sample: PBMCs. The receptors were sampled from a man aged 55 to 69 in good health and CMV-seronegative. Both conserved end residues are part of each CDR3. The D gene is left open where the match is weak. Some rows have no size entry. The others give once, few or many, or a class for an expanded clone.

cdr3_nt | cdr3_aa | j_call | d_call | clone_size | v_call
TGTGCCAGCAGTTTGGGGGGGCCGGGAAACATTCAGTACTTC | CASSLGGPGNIQYF | TRBJ2-4 | NA | once | TRBV7-2
TGCGCCAGCAGATTCCCGGGACTAGTGAACACCGGGGAGCTGTTTTTT | CASRFPGLVNTGELFF | TRBJ2-2 | TRBD2 | NA | TRBV10-1
TGCGCCAGCAGCCAACATAGCGGGAGGGCCCGAGAGACCCAGTACTTC | CASSQHSGRARETQYF | TRBJ2-5 | TRBD2 | once | TRBV4-3
TGCAGCGTTGAAGTTGGTAGGGGGCGCGGCACAGATACGCAGTATTTT | CSVEVGRGRGTDTQYF | TRBJ2-3 | TRBD1 | NA | TRBV29-1
TGTGCCAGCAGCCAAGATTTGGCACATACCATATATTTT | CASSQDLAHTIYF | TRBJ1-3 | NA | NA | TRBV14
TGTGCCAGCAGTCGCGGCGCTGAAGCTTTCTTT | CASSRGAEAFF | TRBJ1-1 | NA | few | TRBV27
TGTGCCATCAGTGACCCTAGCGGGAGTGTGTTGGAGACCCAGTACTTC | CAISDPSGSVLETQYF | TRBJ2-5 | TRBD2 | NA | TRBV10-3
TGTGCCAGCAGTTGGGACAGCCAAGAGACCCAGTACTTC | CASSWDSQETQYF | TRBJ2-5 | TRBD1 | once | TRBV28
TGTGCCAGCAGTTCGACAGGTGGCTCCTACGAGCAGTACTTC | CASSSTGGSYEQYF | TRBJ2-7 | NA | NA | TRBV27
TGTGCCAGCAGTTCCCATGACACCAATCTCTATGGCTACACCTTC | CASSSHDTNLYGYTF | TRBJ1-2 | NA | NA | TRBV6-5
TGTGCCAGCAGCTTGAATCCCAGCGGGGCCTACAATGAGCAGTTCTTC | CASSLNPSGAYNEQFF | TRBJ2-1 | TRBD2 | NA | TRBV5-6
TGTGCCAGCAGCTTGGTAGGGGGTAACACTGAAGCTTTCTTC | CASSLVGGNTEAFF | TRBJ1-1 | NA | NA | TRBV5-8
TGCGCCAGCAGCTTAGGGCTAGCGACTGTCGGGGGGCAGTACTTC | CASSLGLATVGGQYF | TRBJ2-7 | NA | NA | TRBV5-1
TGTGCCAGCAGTGAAGAGCCCTATGGCTACACCTTC | CASSEEPYGYTF | TRBJ1-2 | NA | NA | TRBV2
TGCGCCAGCAGCTGGCGGACAGGGGGCTACGAGCAGTACTTC | CASSWRTGGYEQYF | TRBJ2-7 | TRBD1 | few | TRBV5-1
TGTGCCAGCAGTTACTCGAGGGATAATTCACCCCTCCACTTT | CASSYSRDNSPLHF | TRBJ1-6 | NA | NA | TRBV6-5
TGTGCCAGCGGACACAGGGTGAACACTGAAGCTTTCTTT | CASGHRVNTEAFF | TRBJ1-1 | NA | NA | TRBV7-9
TGTGCCAGCAGCTTAAATCCCCCGACAGCGAACACCGGGGAGCTGTTTTTT | CASSLNPPTANTGELFF | TRBJ2-2 | NA | NA | TRBV7-3
TGCAGCGGCCAGAAGGACAGTAGTCAAGAGACCCAGTACTTC | CSGQKDSSQETQYF | TRBJ2-5 | NA | few | TRBV29-1
TGTGCCAGCAGAGAATACTTCGGGGAAAACTACGAGCAGTACTTC | CASREYFGENYEQYF | TRBJ2-7 | NA | NA | TRBV2
TGTGCCAGCGGTCGGGGGAACACTGAAGCTTTCTTT | CASGRGNTEAFF | TRBJ1-1 | NA | NA | TRBV2
TGTGCCAGCAGTTTGGGGGGAGGGCCTACGAATGAGCAGTTCTTC | CASSLGGGPTNEQFF | TRBJ2-1 | TRBD2 | few | TRBV28
TGTGCCAGCAGTGAACCTCGGACAGGGAATACTGAAGCTTTCTTT | CASSEPRTGNTEAFF | TRBJ1-1 | TRBD1 | NA | TRBV6-1
TGTGCCAGTAGGACGGGAAGCACAGATACGCAGTATTTT | CASRTGSTDTQYF | TRBJ2-3 | NA | once | TRBV19
TGTGCCAGCAGACAGGGGGCGCTTGGCTACACCTTC | CASRQGALGYTF | TRBJ1-2 | TRBD1 | NA | TRBV28
TGTGCCAGCAGCTTTGGACAGAGGGGGCGAGATCAGCCCCAGCATTTT | CASSFGQRGRDQPQHF | TRBJ1-5 | TRBD1 | few | TRBV5-6